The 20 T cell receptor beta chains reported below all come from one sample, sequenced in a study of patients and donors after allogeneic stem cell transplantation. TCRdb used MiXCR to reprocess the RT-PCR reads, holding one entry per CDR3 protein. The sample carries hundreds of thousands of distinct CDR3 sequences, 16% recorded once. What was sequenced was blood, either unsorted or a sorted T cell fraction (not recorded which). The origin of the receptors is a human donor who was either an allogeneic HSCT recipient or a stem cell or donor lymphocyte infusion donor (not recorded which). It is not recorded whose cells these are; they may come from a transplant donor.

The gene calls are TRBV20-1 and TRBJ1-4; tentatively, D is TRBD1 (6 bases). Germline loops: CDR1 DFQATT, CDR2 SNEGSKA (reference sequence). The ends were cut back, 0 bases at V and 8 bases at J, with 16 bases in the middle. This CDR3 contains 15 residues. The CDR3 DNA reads TGCAGTGCTAGAGATCAAGTCAGGGGCCCGGAAAAACTGTTTTTT. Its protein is CSARDQVRGPEKLFF.

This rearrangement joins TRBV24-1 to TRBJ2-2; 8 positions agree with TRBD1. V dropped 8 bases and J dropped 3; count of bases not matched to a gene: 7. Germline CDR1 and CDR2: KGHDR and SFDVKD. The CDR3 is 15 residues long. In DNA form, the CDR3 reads TGTGCCACCACCCCGGGACAGGTCGACACCGGGGAGCTGTTTTTT. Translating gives CATTPGQVDTGELFF.

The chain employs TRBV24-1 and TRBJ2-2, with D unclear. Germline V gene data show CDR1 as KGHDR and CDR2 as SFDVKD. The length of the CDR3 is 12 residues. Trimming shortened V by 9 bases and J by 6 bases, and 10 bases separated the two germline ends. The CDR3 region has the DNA TGTGCCACCTCCGGAATGTCCGGGGAGCTGTTTTTT. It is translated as CATSGMSGELFF.

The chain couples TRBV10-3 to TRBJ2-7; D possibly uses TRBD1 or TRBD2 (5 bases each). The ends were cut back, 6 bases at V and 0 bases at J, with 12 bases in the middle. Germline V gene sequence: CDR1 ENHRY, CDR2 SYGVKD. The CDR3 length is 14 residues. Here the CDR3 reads CAIRGTKSSYEQYF. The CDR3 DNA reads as TGTGCCATCAGGGGGACGAAGAGCTCCTACGAGCAGTACTTC.

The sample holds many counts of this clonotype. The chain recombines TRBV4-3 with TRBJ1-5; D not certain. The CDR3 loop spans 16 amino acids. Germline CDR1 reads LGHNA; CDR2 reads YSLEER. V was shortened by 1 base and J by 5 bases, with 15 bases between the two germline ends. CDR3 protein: CASSQGVGWKDQPQHF. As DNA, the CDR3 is TGCGCCAGCAGCCAAGGAGTGGGGTGGAAGGATCAGCCCCAGCATTTT.

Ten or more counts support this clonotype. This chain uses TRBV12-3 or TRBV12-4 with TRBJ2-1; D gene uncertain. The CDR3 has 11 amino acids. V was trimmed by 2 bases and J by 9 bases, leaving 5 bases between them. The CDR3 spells CASSLSPEQFF. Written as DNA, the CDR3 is TGTGCCAGCAGTTTATCACCTGAGCAGTTCTTC.

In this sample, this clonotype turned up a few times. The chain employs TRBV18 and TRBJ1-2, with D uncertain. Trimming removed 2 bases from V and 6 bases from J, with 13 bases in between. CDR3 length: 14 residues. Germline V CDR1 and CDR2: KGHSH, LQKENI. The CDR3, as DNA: TGTGCCAGCTCACCATTTCTGACACGCGATGGCTACACCTTC. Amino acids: CASSPFLTRDGYTF.

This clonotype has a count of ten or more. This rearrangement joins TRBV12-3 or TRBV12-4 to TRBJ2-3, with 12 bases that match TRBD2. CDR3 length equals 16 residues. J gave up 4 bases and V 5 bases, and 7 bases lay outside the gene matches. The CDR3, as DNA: TGTGCCAGCAGTGAAAGACTAGCGGGGGCTTCAGATACGCAGTATTTT. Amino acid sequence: CASSERLAGASDTQYF.

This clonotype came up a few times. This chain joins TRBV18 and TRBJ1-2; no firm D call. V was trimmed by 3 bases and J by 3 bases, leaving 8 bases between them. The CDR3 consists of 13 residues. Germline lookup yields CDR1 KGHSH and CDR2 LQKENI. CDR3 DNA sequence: TGTGCCAGCTCACCGAAGGGCGACTATGGCTACACCTTC. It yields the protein CASSPKGDYGYTF.

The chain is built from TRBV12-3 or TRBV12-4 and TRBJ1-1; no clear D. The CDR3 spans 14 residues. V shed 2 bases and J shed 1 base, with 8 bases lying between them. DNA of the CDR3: TGTGCCAGCAGTTTACGGGTGAAGAACACTGAAGCTTTCTTT. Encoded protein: CASSLRVKNTEAFF.

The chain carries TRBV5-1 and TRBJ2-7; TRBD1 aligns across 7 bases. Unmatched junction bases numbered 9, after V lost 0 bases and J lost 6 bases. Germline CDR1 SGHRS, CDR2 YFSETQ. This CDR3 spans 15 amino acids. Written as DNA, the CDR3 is TGCGCCAGCAGCTTGGGTAGGGGGCTTCAAGTCGAGCAGTACTTC. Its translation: CASSLGRGLQVEQYF. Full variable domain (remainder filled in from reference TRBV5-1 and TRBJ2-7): KAGVTQTPRYLIKTRGQQVTLSCSPISGHRSVSWYQQTPGQGLQFLFEYFSETQRNKGNFPGRFSGRQFSNSRSEMNVSTLELGDSALYLCASSLGRGLQVEQYFGPGTRLTVT.

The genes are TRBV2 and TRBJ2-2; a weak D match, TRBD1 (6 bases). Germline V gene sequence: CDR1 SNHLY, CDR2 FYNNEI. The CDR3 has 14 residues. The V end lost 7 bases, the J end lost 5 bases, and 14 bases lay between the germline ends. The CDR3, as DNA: TGTGCCAGCACCTTTGACAGGTTGACCGGGGAGCTGTTTTTT. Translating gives CASTFDRLTGELFF.

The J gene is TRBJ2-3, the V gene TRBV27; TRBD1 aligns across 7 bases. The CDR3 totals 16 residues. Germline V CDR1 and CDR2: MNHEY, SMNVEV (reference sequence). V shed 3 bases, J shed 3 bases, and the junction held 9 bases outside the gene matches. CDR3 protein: CASSFVPQGITDTQYF. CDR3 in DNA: TGTGCCAGCAGTTTCGTACCACAGGGGATTACAGATACGCAGTATTTT.

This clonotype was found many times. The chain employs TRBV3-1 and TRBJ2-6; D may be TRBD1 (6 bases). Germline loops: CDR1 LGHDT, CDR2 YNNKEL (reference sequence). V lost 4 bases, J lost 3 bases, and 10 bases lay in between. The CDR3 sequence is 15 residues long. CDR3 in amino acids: CASSPGVFGANVLTF. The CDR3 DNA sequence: TGTGCCAGCAGCCCAGGGGTTTTTGGGGCCAACGTCCTGACTTTC.

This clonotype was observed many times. The CDR3 coding sequence is TGTGCCTCGGGACAGGGGGCGCGAAAAGGAGAGACCCAGTACTTC. Residues: CASGQGARKGETQYF. The V gene is TRBV10-3, the J gene TRBJ2-5; 12 bases line up with TRBD1. Germline trimming cut 11 bases from V and 4 bases from J; bases unmatched to any gene: 11. The CDR3 runs to 15 residues. Germline loops: CDR1 ENHRY, CDR2 SYGVKD.

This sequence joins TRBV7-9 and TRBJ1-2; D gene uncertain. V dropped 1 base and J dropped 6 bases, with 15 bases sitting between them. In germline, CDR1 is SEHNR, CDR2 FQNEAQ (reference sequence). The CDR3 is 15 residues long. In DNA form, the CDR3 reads TGTGCCAGCAGCTTAGAAGATCCCCAATTGGATGGCTACACCTTC. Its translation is CASSLEDPQLDGYTF. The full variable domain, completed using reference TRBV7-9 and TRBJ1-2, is DTGVSQNPRHKITKRGQNVTFRCDPISEHNRLYWYRQTLGQGPEFLTYFQNEAQLEKSRLLSDRFSAERPKGSFSTLEIQRTEQGDSAMYLCASSLEDPQLDGYTFGSGTRLTVV.

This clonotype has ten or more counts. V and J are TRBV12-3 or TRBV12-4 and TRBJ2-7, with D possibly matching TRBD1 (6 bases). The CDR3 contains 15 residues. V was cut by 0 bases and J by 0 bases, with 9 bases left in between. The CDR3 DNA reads TGTGCCAGCAGTTTAGCGGGGGCGAGCTCCTACGAGCAGTACTTC. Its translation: CASSLAGASSYEQYF.

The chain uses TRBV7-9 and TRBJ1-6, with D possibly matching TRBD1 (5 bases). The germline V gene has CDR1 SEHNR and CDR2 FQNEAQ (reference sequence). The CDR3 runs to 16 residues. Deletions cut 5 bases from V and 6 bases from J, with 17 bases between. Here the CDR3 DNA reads TGTGCCAGCAGCCGACTCGGGGGGGTGGGTAATTCACCCCTCCACTTT. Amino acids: CASSRLGGVGNSPLHF. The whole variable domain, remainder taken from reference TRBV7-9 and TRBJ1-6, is DTGVSQNPRHKITKRGQNVTFRCDPISEHNRLYWYRQTLGQGPEFLTYFQNEAQLEKSRLLSDRFSAERPKGSFSTLEIQRTEQGDSAMYLCASSRLGGVGNSPLHFGNGTRLTVT.

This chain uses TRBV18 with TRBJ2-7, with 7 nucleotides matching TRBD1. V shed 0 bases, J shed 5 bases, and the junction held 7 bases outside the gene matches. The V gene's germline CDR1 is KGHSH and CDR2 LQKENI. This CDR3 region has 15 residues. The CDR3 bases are TGTGCCAGCTCACCACCCCTAGGGGGCGTCCACGAGCAGTACTTC. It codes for CASSPPLGGVHEQYF.

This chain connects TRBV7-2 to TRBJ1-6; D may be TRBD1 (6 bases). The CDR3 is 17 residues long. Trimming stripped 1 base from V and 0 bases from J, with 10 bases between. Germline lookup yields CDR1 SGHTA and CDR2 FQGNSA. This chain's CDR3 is CASSLGQGSSYNSPLHF. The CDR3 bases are TGTGCCAGCAGCTTAGGGCAGGGGAGCTCCTATAATTCACCCCTCCACTTT.